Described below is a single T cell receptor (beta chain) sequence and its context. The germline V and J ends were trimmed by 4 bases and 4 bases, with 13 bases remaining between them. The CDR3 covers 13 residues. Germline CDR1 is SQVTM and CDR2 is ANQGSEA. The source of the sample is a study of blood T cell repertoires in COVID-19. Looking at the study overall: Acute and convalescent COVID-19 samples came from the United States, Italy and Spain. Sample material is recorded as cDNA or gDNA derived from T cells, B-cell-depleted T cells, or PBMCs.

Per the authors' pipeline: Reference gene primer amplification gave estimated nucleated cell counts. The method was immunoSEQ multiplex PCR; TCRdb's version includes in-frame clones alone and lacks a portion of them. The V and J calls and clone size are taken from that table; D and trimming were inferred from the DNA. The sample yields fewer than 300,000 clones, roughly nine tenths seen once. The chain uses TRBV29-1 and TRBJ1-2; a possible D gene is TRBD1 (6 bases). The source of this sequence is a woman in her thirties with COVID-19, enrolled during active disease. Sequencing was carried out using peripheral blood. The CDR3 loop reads CSVGTGTIYGYTF. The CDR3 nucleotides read TGCAGCGTTGGCACAGGGACCATCTATGGCTACACCTTC. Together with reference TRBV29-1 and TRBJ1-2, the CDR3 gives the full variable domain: SAVISQKPSRDICQRGTSLTIQCQVDSQVTMMFWYRQQPGQSLTLIATANQGSEATYESGFVIDKFPISRPNLTFSTLTVSNMSPEDSSIYLCSVGTGTIYGYTFGSGTRLTVV.